This paragraph reports one T cell receptor (beta chain). The data originate from a study of control samples from healthy donors and cancer patients. The assay was immunoSEQ multiplex PCR, and TCRdb's table has in-frame clones only and misses some. The table shows over 150,000 clones, with around 92% occurring only once. The sequence was collected from a woman in her thirties or forties in good health. The sample was blood.

This CDR3 reads CASSWTGGAGETQYF. CDR3 sequence (DNA): TGTGCCAGCAGTTGGACCGGGGGGGCCGGGGAGACCCAGTACTTC. The chain has TRBV27 and TRBJ2-5, with TRBD2 matching over 8 bases. V shed 4 bases, J shed 5 bases, and the junction held 9 bases outside the gene matches. Per germline, CDR1 MNHEY and CDR2 SMNVEV (reference sequence). There are 15 residues in the CDR3.